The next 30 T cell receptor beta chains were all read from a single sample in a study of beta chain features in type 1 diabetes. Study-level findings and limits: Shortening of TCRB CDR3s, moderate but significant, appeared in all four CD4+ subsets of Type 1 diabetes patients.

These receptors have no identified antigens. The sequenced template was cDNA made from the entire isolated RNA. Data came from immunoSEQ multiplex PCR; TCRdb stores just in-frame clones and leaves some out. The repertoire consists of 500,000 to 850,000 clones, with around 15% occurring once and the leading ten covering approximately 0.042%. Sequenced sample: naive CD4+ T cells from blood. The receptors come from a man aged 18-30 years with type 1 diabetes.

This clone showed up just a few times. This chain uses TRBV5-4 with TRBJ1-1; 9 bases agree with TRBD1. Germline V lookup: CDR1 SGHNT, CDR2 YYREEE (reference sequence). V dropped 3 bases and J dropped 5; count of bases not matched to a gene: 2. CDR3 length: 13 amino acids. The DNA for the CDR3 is TGTGCCAGCAGCTACGGACAGGGGACTGAAGCTTTCTTT. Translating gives CASSYGQGTEAFF.

CDR3 coding DNA: TGTGCCTGGAGTAATAGCGGGGGCACAGATACGCAGTATTTT. This codes for CAWSNSGGTDTQYF. V usage is TRBV30 and J usage is TRBJ2-3; 8 bases are a match to TRBD2. From germline, CDR1 is GTSNPN and CDR2 SVGIG (reference sequence). The V segment lost 2 bases and the J segment 1 base; nucleotides outside the gene matches: 2. This CDR3 is built from 14 residues.

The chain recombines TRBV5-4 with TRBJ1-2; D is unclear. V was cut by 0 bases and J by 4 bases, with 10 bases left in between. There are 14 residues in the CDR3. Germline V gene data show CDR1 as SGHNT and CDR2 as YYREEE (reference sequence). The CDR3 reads CASSLESVGYGYTF. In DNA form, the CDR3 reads TGTGCCAGCAGCTTGGAGTCGGTGGGCTATGGCTACACCTTC.

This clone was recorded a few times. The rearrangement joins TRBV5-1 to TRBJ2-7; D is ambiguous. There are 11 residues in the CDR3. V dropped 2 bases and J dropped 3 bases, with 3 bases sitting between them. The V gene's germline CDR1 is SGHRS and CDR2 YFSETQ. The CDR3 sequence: CASSLFYEQYF. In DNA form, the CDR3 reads TGCGCCAGCAGCTTATTCTACGAGCAGTACTTC.

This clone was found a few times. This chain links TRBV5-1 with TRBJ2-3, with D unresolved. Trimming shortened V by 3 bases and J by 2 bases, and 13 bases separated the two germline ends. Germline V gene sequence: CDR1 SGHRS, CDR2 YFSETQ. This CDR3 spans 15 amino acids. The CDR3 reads CASSSGSGFTDTQYF. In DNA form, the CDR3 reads TGCGCCAGCAGCTCCGGGTCGGGCTTCACAGATACGCAGTATTTT.

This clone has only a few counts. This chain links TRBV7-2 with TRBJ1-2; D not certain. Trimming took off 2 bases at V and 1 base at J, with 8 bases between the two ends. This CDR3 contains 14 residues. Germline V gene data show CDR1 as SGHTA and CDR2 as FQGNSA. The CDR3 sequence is CASSLLGGNYGYTF. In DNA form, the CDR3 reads TGTGCCAGCAGCTTACTCGGCGGTAACTATGGCTACACCTTC.

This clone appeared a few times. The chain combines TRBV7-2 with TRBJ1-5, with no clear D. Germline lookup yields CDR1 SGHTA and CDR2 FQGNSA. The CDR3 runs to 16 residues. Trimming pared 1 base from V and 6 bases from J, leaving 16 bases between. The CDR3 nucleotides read TGTGCCAGCAGCTTAGGGTCGGACCGCCGCGGTCAGCCCCAGCATTTT. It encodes CASSLGSDRRGQPQHF.

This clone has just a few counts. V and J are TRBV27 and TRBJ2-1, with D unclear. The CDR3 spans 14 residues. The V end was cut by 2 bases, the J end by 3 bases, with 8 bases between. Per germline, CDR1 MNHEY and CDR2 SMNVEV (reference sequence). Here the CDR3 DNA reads TGTGCCAGCAGTTTAGGTGGGAACTACAATGAGCAGTTCTTC. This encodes CASSLGGNYNEQFF.

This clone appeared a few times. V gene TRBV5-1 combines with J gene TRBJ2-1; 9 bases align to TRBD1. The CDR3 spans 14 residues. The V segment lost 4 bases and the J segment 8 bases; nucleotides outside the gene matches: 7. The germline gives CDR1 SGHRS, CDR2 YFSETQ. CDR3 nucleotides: TGCGCCAGCAGCGAGGACAGGGGTATCGATGAGCAGTTCTTC. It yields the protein CASSEDRGIDEQFF.

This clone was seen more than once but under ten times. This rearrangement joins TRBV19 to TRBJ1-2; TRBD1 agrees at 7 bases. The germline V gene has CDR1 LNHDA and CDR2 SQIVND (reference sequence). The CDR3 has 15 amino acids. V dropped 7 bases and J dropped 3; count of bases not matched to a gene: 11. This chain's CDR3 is CASTKTGVRDYGYTF. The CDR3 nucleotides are TGTGCCAGTACCAAAACAGGGGTTCGGGACTATGGCTACACCTTC.

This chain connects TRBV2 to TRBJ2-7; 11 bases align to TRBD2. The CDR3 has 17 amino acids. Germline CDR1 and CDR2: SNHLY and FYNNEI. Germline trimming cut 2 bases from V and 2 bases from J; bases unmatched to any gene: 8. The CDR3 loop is CASSEYPLAGGTYEQYF. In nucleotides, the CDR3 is TGTGCCAGCAGTGAATATCCTCTAGCGGGGGGTACCTACGAGCAGTACTTC.

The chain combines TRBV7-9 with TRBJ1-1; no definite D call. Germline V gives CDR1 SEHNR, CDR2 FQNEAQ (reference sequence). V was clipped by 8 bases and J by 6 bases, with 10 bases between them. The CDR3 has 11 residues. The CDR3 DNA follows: TGTGCCAGCGGACCACGGTCTGAAGCTTTCTTT. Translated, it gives CASGPRSEAFF.

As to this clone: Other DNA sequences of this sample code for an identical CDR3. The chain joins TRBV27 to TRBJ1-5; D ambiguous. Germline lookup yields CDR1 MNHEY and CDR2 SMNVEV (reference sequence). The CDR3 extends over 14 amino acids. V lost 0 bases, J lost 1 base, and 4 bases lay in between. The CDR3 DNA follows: TGTGCCAGCAGTTTATCAGGGAGCAATCAGCCCCAGCATTTT. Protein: CASSLSGSNQPQHF.

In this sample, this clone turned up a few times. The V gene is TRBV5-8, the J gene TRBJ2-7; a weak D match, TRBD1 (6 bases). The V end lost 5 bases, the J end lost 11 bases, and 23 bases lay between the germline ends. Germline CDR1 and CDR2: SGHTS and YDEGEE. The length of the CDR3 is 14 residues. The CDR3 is CASSPPVRGSKEYF. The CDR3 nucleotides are TGTGCCAGCAGTCCCCCTGTCAGGGGCTCAAAAGAGTACTTC.

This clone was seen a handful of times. The CDR3 spells CASSLPGTGYTF. In DNA form, the CDR3 reads TGTGCCAGCAGTTTACCAGGCACCGGCTACACCTTC. J is TRBJ1-2 and V is TRBV28, with unresolved D. Germline V CDR1 and CDR2: MDHEN, SYDVKM. The CDR3 sequence is 12 residues long. Trimming removed 2 bases at V and 8 bases at J, with 9 bases between.

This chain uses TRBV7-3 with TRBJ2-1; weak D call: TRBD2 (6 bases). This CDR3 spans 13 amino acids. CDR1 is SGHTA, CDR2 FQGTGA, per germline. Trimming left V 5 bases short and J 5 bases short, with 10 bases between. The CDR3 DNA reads TGTGCCAGCAGCCTGGGACTTAACAATGAGCAGTTCTTC. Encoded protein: CASSLGLNNEQFF. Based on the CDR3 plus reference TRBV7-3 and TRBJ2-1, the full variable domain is GAGVSQTPSNKVTEKGKYVELRCDPISGHTALYWYRQSLGQGPEFLIYFQGTGAADDSGLPNDRFFAVRPEGSVSTLKIQRTERGDSAVYLCASSLGLNNEQFFGPGTRLTVL.

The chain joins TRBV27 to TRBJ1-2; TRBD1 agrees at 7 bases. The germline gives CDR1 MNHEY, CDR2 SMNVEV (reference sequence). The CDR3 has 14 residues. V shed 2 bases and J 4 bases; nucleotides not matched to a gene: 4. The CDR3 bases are TGTGCCAGCAGTTTAAACGGACAGGCCTATGGCTACACCTTC. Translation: CASSLNGQAYGYTF.

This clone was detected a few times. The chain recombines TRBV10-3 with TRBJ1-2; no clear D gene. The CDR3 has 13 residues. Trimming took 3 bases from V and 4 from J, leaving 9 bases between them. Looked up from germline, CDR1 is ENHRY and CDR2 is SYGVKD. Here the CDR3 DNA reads TGTGCCATCAGTGACTCGACCAGCTATGGCTACACCTTC. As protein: CAISDSTSYGYTF.

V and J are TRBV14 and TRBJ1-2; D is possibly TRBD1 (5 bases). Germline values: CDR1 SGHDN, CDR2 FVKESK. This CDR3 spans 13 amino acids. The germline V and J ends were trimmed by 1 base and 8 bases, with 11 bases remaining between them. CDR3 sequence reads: CASSQVPRGGYTF. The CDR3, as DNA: TGTGCCAGCAGCCAAGTCCCTAGGGGCGGCTACACCTTC. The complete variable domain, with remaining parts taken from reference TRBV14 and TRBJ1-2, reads EAGVTQFPSHSVIEKGQTVTLRCDPISGHDNLYWYRRVMGKEIKFLLHFVKESKQDESGMPNNRFLAERTGGTYSTLKVQPAELEDSGVYFCASSQVPRGGYTFGSGTRLTVV.

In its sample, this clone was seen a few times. The CDR3 reads CSVDGNTEAFF. The CDR3 DNA reads TGCAGCGTTGACGGTAACACTGAAGCTTTCTTT. This chain links TRBV29-1 with TRBJ1-1; D gene ambiguous. CDR1 SQVTM and CDR2 ANQGSEA come from the germline V gene. Trimming shortened V by 3 bases and J by 2 bases, and 4 bases separated the two germline ends. This CDR3 region has 11 residues.

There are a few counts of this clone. As DNA, the CDR3 is TGTGCCAGCAGCCAAGTTCTATCGGTCCGCCCTAGAAATGAGCAGTTCTTC. It is translated as CASSQVLSVRPRNEQFF. This chain uses TRBV4-2 with TRBJ2-1; D unclear. This CDR3 region has 17 residues. From germline, CDR1 is LGHNA and CDR2 YNFKEQ. V was clipped by 1 base and J by 7 bases, with 20 bases between them.

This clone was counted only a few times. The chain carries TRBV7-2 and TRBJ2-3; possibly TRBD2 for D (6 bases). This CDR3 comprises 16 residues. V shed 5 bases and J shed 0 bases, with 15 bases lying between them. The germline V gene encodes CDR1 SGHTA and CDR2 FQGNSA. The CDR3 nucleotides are TGTGCCAGCAGCCAGCGGGCGGTACCTAGCACAGATACGCAGTATTTT. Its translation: CASSQRAVPSTDTQYF.

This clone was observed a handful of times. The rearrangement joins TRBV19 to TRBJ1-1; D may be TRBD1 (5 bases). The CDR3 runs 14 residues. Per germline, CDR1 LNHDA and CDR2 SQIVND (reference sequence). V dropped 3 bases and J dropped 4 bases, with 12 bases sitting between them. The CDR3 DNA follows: TGTGCCAGTAGTATGGGTCAGGGCGGCACTGAAGCTTTCTTT. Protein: CASSMGQGGTEAFF.

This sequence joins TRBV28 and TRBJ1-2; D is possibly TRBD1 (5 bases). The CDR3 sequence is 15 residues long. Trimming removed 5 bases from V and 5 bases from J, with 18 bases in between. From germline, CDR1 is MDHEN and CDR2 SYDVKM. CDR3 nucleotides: TGTGCCAGCAGTGGCCCCCTCGGGGCCCGGTATGGCTACACCTTC. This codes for CASSGPLGARYGYTF.

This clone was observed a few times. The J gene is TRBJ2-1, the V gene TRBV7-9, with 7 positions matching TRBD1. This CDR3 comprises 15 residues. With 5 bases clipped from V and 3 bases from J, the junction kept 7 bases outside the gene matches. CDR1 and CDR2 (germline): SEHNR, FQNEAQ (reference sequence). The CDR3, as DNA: TGTGCCAGCAGCCTAGACAGGGCCCTCTACAATGAGCAGTTCTTC. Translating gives CASSLDRALYNEQFF.

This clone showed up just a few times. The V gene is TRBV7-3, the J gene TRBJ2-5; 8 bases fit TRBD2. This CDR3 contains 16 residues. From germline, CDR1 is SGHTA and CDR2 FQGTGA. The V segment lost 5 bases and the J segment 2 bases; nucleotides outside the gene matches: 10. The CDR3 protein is CASSQGRTSQQETQYF. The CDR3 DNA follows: TGTGCCAGCAGCCAGGGACGGACTAGCCAACAAGAGACCCAGTACTTC.

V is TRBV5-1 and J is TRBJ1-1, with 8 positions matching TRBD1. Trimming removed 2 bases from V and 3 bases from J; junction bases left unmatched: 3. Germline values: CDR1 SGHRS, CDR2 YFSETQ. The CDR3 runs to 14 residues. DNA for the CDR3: TGCGCCAGCAGCTTCCAGGGGGCAGACACTGAAGCTTTCTTT. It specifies CASSFQGADTEAFF.

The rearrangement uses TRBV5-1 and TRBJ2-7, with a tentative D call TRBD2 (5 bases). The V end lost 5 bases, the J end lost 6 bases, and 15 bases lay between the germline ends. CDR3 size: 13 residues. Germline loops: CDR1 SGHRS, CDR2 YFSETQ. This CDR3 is CASSSATEGEQYF. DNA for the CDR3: TGCGCCAGCAGTTCAGCCACAGAGGGCGAGCAGTACTTC.

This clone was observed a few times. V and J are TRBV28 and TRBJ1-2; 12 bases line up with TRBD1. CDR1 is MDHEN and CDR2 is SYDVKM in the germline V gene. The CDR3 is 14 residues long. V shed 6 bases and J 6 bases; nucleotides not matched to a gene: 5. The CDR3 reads CASRGTGGIHGYTF. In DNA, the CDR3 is TGTGCCAGCAGAGGGACAGGGGGCATACATGGCTACACCTTC.

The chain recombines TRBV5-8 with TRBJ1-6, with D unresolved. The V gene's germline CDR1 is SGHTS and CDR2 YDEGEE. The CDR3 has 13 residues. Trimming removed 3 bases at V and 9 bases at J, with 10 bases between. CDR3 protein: CASSSQTSSPLHF. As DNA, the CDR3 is TGTGCCAGCAGCTCTCAGACTTCTTCACCCCTCCACTTT.